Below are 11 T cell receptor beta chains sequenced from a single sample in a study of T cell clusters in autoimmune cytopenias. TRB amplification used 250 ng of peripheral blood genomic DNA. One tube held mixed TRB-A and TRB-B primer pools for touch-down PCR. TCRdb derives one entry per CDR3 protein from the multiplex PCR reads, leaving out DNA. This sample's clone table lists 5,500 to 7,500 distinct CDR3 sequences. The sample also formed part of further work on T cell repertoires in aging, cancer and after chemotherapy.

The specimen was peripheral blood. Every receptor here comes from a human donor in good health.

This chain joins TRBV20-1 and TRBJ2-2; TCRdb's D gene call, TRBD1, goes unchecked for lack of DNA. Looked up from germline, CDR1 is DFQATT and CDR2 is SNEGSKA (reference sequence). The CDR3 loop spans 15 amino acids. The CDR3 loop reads CSAKTGTANTGELFF.

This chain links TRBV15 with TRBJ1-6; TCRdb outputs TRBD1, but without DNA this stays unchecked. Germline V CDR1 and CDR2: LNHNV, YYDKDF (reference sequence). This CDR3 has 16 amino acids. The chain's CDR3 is CATSRDTTGGNSPLHF.

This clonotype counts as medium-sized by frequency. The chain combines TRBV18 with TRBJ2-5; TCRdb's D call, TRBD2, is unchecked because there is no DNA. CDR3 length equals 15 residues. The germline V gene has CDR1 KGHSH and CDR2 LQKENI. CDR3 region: CASSPLAGLGETQYF.

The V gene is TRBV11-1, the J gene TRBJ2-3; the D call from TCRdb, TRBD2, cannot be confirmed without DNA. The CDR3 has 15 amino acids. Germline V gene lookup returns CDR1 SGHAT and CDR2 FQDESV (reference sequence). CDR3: CASSLEGRISHTQYF.

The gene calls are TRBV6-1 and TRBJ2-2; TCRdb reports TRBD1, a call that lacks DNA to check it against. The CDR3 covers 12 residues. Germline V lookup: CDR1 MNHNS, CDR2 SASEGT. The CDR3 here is CASSPRAGELFF.

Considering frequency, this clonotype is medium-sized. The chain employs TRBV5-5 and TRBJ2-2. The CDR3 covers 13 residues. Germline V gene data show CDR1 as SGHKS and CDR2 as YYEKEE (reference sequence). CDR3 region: CASSWDGTGELFF.

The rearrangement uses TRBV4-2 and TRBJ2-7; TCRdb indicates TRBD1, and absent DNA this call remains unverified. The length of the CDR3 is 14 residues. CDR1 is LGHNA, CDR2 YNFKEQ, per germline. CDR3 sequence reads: CASSQEGESHEQYF.

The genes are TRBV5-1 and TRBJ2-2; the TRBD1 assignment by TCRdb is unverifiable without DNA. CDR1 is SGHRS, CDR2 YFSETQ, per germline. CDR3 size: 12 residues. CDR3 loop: CASSPQGGELFF.

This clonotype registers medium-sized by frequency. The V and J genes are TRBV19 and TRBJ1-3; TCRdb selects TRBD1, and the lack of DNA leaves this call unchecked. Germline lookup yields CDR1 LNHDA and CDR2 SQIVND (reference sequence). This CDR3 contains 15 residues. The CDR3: CASSTTGQSGNTIYF.

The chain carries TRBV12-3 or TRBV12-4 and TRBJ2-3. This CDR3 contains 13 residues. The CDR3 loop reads CASSHASTDTQYF.

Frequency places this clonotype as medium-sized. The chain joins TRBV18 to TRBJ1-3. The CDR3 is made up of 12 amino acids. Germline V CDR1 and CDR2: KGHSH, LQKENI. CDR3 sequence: CASSNPGNTIYF.